This passage covers 17 T cell receptor beta chains from one sample sequenced in a study of OX40 agonist ivuxolimab in advanced cancers. The protocol was immunoSEQ multiplex PCR, while the TCRdb copy is restricted to in-frame clones and leaves out a portion. The table records under 85,000 clones, around nine tenths of them present only once. This material consisted of CD4+ or CD8+ T cells sorted from blood, taken in a trial of the OX40 agonist ivuxolimab. All receptors come from an adult with an advanced solid tumor such as melanoma, head and neck, liver or kidney cancer.

CDR3 residues: CASSSQGRTGELFF. CDR3 sequence (DNA): TGTGCCAGTAGTAGTCAGGGAAGAACCGGGGAGCTGTTTTTT. The chain joins TRBV19 to TRBJ2-2; a possible D gene is TRBD1 (5 bases). This CDR3 has 14 amino acids. Germline V lookup: CDR1 LNHDA, CDR2 SQIVND (reference sequence). The V and J ends lost 4 bases and 5 bases respectively, with 11 bases between them.

This chain links TRBV6-5 with TRBJ1-3; no clear D. Germline-derived CDR1 and CDR2 are MNHEY and SVGAGI. The CDR3 is 15 amino acids. V was shortened by 8 bases and J by 0 bases, with 14 bases between the two germline ends. The chain's CDR3 is CASSRATSSGNTIYF. For the CDR3, the DNA is TGTGCCAGCTCGCGGGCGACCAGCTCTGGAAACACCATATATTTT.

V gene TRBV14 combines with J gene TRBJ2-5, with D perhaps given as TRBD1 or TRBD2 (5 bases each). The V end lost 1 base, the J end lost 2 bases, and 17 bases lay between the germline ends. Germline V gene data show CDR1 as SGHDN and CDR2 as FVKESK. The CDR3 extends over 17 amino acids. The CDR3 sequence: CASSQGEGTAIQETQYF. Here the CDR3 DNA reads TGTGCCAGCAGCCAAGGTGAGGGGACGGCGATTCAAGAGACCCAGTACTTC.

This chain joins TRBV11-2 and TRBJ2-7; weak D call: TRBD2 (6 bases). Trimming removed 1 base from V and 7 bases from J, with 14 bases in between. The CDR3 has 14 residues. Looked up from germline, CDR1 is SGHAT and CDR2 is FQNNGV. DNA of the CDR3: TGTGCCAGCAGCTTAGTTCCGGGAGAATATGAGCAGTACTTC. Protein product: CASSLVPGEYEQYF. The full variable domain, its missing parts supplied by reference TRBV11-2 and TRBJ2-7, is EAGVAQSPRYKIIEKRQSVAFWCNPISGHATLYWYQQILGQGPKLLIQFQNNGVVDDSQLPKDRFSAERLKGVDSTLKIQPAKLEDSAVYLCASSLVPGEYEQYFGPGTRLTVT.

This chain connects TRBV19 to TRBJ2-7; possibly TRBD1 for D (7 bases). The CDR3 runs to 13 residues. Germline V gene sequence: CDR1 LNHDA, CDR2 SQIVND (reference sequence). Trimming removed 7 bases from V and 4 bases from J, with 14 bases in between. CDR3 sequence reads: CASKVAGGYEQYF. The CDR3 nucleotides are TGTGCCAGTAAGGTGGCAGGGGGGTACGAGCAGTACTTC.

The chain combines TRBV7-9 with TRBJ2-7; D gene unclear. The ends were cut back, 5 bases at V and 7 bases at J, with 15 bases in the middle. The CDR3 spans 13 residues. Germline loops: CDR1 SEHNR, CDR2 FQNEAQ (reference sequence). The CDR3 here is CASSPGSGVEQYF. The CDR3 nucleotides read TGTGCCAGCAGCCCCGGTAGTGGTGTGGAGCAGTACTTC.

The chain carries TRBV29-1 and TRBJ2-3, with 8 positions matching TRBD1. The V gene end was trimmed by 7 bases and the J gene end by 1 base; junction bases not matched to a gene: 4. Germline V gene lookup returns CDR1 SQVTM and CDR2 ANQGSEA. The CDR3 covers 13 residues. CDR3 bases: TGCAGCGACACGACAGGGGGCACAGATACGCAGTATTTT. Translated, it gives CSDTTGGTDTQYF.

V is TRBV10-3 and J is TRBJ2-7; D remains unclear. With 2 bases removed from V and 11 bases from J, the gap between germline ends came to 10 bases. The CDR3 has 11 amino acids. Germline loops: CDR1 ENHRY, CDR2 SYGVKD. CDR3 sequence: CAISEGSDKYF. The CDR3, as DNA: TGTGCCATCAGTGAGGGCAGCGATAAGTACTTC.

The chain recombines TRBV5-6 with TRBJ2-1; D ambiguous. The CDR3 length is 12 residues. The germline gives CDR1 SGHDT, CDR2 YYEEEE. V lost 4 bases and J lost 11, with 13 bases in between. CDR3 protein: CASSPSVEQQFF. In DNA form, the CDR3 reads TGTGCCAGCAGCCCATCGGTGGAGCAGCAGTTCTTC.

The chain couples TRBV19 to TRBJ1-5; tentatively, D is TRBD1 (5 bases). In germline, CDR1 is LNHDA, CDR2 SQIVND (reference sequence). The CDR3 consists of 13 residues. V was shortened by 4 bases and J by 6 bases, with 10 bases between the two germline ends. The CDR3 spells CASSRGGGQPQHF. In DNA, the CDR3 is TGTGCCAGTAGTAGGGGGGGAGGTCAGCCCCAGCATTTT. Combining the CDR3 with reference TRBV19 and TRBJ1-5 gives the whole variable domain DGGITQSPKYLFRKEGQNVTLSCEQNLNHDAMYWYRQDPGQGLRLIYYSQIVNDFQKGDIAEGYSVSREKKESFPLTVTSAQKNPTAFYLCASSRGGGQPQHFGDGTRLSIL.

This clone was recorded only once. This chain uses TRBV19 with TRBJ1-5; D perhaps matches TRBD1 (6 bases). Trimming removed 5 bases from V and 4 bases from J, with 18 bases in between. This CDR3 contains 16 residues. CDR1 LNHDA and CDR2 SQIVND come from the germline V gene (reference sequence). CDR3 DNA: TGTGCCAGTAGTCTGGGGGGGGCTCCAAAAAATCAGCCCCAGCATTTT. The encoded protein is CASSLGGAPKNQPQHF.

The chain carries TRBV19 and TRBJ2-1, with 7 bases identical to TRBD1. Germline values: CDR1 LNHDA, CDR2 SQIVND (reference sequence). Trimming took 4 bases from V and 5 from J; bases not matched to a gene: 5. The CDR3 covers 14 residues. The CDR3 loop is CASSKWQGDNEQFF. In DNA form, the CDR3 reads TGTGCCAGTAGTAAGTGGCAGGGGGACAATGAGCAGTTCTTC.

This rearrangement joins TRBV10-3 to TRBJ2-2; TRBD1 aligns across 7 bases. CDR3 length: 15 amino acids. V dropped 6 bases and J dropped 3; count of bases not matched to a gene: 7. Germline CDR1 reads ENHRY; CDR2 reads SYGVKD. As DNA, the CDR3 is TGTGCCATCAGGGGAACAGGGGCGGACACCGGGGAGCTGTTTTTT. Translated: CAIRGTGADTGELFF.

This chain joins TRBV5-4 and TRBJ2-2; 9 bases line up with TRBD1. The V gene end was trimmed by 3 bases and the J gene end by 7 bases; junction bases not matched to a gene: 10. This CDR3 is 16 amino acids long. CDR1 and CDR2 from the germline V gene are SGHNT and YYREEE (reference sequence). CDR3 protein: CASSSETGGGGGELFF. DNA of the CDR3: TGTGCCAGCAGCTCGGAAACAGGGGGCGGTGGCGGGGAGCTGTTTTTT.

In its sample, this clone was seen a few times. V is TRBV2 and J is TRBJ2-5, with D hard to call. Trimming cost V 7 bases and J 5 bases, with 14 bases left between them. This CDR3 is 13 amino acids long. CDR1 and CDR2 (germline): SNHLY, FYNNEI. CDR3 nucleotide sequence: TGTGCCAGCACTAGGTCCCCAACGGAGACCCAGTACTTC. The encoded protein is CASTRSPTETQYF.

This clone was recorded only once. The V and J genes are TRBV5-1 and TRBJ1-2, with D possibly being TRBD1 (5 bases). Trimming pared 5 bases from V and 1 base from J, leaving 12 bases between. The CDR3 loop spans 14 amino acids. CDR1 SGHRS and CDR2 YFSETQ come from the germline V gene. The CDR3 sequence: CASSLLQGNYGYTF. For the CDR3, the DNA is TGCGCCAGCAGTCTATTGCAGGGTAACTATGGCTACACCTTC.

J is TRBJ1-3 and V is TRBV29-1; possible D gene TRBD1, 6 bases. This CDR3 comprises 14 residues. Deletions cut 6 bases from V and 3 bases from J, with 15 bases between. Germline values: CDR1 SQVTM, CDR2 ANQGSEA. CDR3: CSVTGTQGGNTIYF. The CDR3 coding sequence is TGCAGCGTGACCGGGACACAAGGTGGAAACACCATATATTTT.